This entry describes one T cell receptor (beta chain). Its antigen is not identified. Trimming took 4 bases from V and 8 from J, leaving 14 bases between them. The CDR3 loop spans 13 amino acids. Germline CDR1 and CDR2: MNHEY and SVGEGT. The sample belongs to a study of T cells in Graves' hyperthyroidism and ophthalmopathy. Findings and limits, study-wide: Before onset, by a median of about seven months, the model predicted ophthalmopathy.

RNA transcripts provided the source from which TCR beta CDR3 regions were amplified. During a first-round RT-PCR of the TCR CDR3, the HTBI primer set was used. A single record per CDR3 protein comes from TCRdb applying MiXCR to the multiplex PCR reads. The sample includes about half a million distinct CDR3 sequences, about 16% of them seen just once. The chain combines TRBV6-2 or TRBV6-3 with TRBJ1-2, with no clear D. The sample was blood. The clonotype originates from a woman under 40 with Graves' ophthalmopathy. The DNA for the CDR3 is TGTGCCAGCAGTTCTCCCTCGGGTGAAGGCTACACCTTC. This gives the protein CASSSPSGEGYTF.